The TCR beta chain under discussion was sequenced for a study of CD8+ T cells in alopecia areata. Study details: Patients in the treated group were given tofacitinib by mouth, 5 to 10 mg twice a day. Study observations and caveats: Tofacitinib yielded significantly lower scalp clonality and fewer expanded CD8+ clones among the top 100.

The CDR3 runs 17 residues. V shed 1 base and J shed 4 bases, with 17 bases lying between them. Per germline, CDR1 LGHNA and CDR2 YSLEER. The sequencing template was cDNA reverse transcribed from extracted RNA. Sequencing was performed with immunoSEQ multiplex PCR; in TCRdb, only in-frame clones are kept and a portion is missing. The data contain about 210,000 clones, 50% to 75% of them seen just once; the ten biggest clones take up around 4%. Notes on this clone: Its antigen remains unidentified.

As to treatment: oral pan-JAK inhibitor, 5-10 mg twice daily. In alopecia areata patients, both lesional scalp punch biopsies and peripheral blood were collected. Both CD4+ and CD8+ T cells were separated by sorting PBMCs. This rearrangement joins TRBV4-3 to TRBJ2-1; D call uncertain. The material was CD4+ T cells sorted from blood, obtained at week 4, from a patient treated with tofacitinib. The clonotype was recovered from a human donor with alopecia areata. CDR3 coding DNA: TGCGCCAGCAGCCAAGTCGTCGTGGGCAAGGCTTACAATGAGCAGTTCTTC. Encoded protein: CASSQVVVGKAYNEQFF.